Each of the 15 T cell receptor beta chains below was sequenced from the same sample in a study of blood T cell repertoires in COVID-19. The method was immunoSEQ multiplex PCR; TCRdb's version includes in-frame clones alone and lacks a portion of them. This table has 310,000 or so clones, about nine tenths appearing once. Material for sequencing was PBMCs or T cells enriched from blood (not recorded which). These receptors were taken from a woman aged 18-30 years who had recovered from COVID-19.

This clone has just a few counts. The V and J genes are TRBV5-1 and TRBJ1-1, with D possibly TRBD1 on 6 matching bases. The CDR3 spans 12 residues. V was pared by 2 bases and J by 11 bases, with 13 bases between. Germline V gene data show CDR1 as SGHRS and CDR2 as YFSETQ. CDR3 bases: TGCGCCAGCAGCTTTGGGGGCGAGCCGGCTTTCTTT. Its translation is CASSFGGEPAFF.

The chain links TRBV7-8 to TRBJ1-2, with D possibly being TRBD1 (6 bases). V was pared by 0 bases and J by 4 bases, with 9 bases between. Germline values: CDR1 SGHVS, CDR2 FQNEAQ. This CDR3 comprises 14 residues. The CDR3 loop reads CASSLADSFYGYTF. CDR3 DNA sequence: TGTGCCAGCAGCTTAGCGGACAGTTTCTATGGCTACACCTTC. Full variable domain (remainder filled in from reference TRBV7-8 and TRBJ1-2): GAGVSQSPRYKVAKRGQDVALRCDPISGHVSLFWYQQALGQGPEFLTYFQNEAQLDKSGLPSDRFFAERPEGSVSTLKIQRTQQEDSAVYLCASSLADSFYGYTFGSGTRLTVV.

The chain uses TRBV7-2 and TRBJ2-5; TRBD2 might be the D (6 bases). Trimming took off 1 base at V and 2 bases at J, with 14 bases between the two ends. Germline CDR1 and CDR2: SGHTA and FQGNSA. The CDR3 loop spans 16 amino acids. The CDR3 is CASSLVGSGGQETQYF. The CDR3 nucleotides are TGTGCCAGCAGCTTAGTTGGGTCAGGAGGGCAAGAGACCCAGTACTTC.

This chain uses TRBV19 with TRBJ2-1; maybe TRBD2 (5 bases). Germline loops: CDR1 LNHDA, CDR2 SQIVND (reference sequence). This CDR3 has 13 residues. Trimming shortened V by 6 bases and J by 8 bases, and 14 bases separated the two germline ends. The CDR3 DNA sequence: TGTGCCAGTAGCTTCGGGATAGGCGATGAGCAGTTCTTC. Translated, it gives CASSFGIGDEQFF.

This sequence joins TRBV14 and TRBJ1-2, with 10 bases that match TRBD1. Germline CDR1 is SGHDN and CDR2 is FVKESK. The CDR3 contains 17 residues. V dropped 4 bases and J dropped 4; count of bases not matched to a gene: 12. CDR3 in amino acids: CASSRNLRDRGSYGYTF. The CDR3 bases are TGTGCCAGCAGCCGAAACCTCCGGGACAGGGGTTCCTATGGCTACACCTTC.

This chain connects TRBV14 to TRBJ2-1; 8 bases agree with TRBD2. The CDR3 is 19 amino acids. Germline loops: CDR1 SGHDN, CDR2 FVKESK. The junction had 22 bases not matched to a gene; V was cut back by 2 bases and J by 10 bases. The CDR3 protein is CASSQLVGGLAGYGAEQFF. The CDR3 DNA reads TGTGCCAGCAGCCAATTGGTGGGGGGATTAGCGGGATATGGGGCAGAGCAGTTCTTC.

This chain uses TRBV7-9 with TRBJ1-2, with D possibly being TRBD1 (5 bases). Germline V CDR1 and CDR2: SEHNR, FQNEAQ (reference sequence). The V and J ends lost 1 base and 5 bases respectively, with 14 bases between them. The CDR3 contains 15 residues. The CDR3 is CASSLGQSGKYGYTF. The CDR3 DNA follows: TGTGCCAGCAGCTTAGGGCAGTCAGGGAAGTATGGCTACACCTTC. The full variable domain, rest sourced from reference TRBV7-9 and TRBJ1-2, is DTGVSQNPRHKITKRGQNVTFRCDPISEHNRLYWYRQTLGQGPEFLTYFQNEAQLEKSRLLSDRFSAERPKGSFSTLEIQRTEQGDSAMYLCASSLGQSGKYGYTFGSGTRLTVV.

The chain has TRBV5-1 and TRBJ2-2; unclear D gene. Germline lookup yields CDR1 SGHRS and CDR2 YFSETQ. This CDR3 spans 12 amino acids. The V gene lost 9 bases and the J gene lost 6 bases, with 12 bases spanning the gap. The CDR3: CATYLTAGELFF. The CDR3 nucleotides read TGCGCCACCTACCTCACCGCCGGGGAGCTGTTTTTT.

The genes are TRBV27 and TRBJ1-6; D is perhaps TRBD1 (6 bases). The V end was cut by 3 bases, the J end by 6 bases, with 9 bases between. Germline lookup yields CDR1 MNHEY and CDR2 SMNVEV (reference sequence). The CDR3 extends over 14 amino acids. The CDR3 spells CASSFRQANSPLHF. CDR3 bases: TGTGCCAGCAGTTTCCGACAGGCTAATTCACCCCTCCACTTT.

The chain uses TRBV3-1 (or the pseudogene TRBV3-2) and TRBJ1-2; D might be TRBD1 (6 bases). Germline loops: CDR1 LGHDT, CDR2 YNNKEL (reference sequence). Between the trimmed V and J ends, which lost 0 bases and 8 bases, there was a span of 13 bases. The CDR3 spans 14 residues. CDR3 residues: CASSQDTGTIGYTF. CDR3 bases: TGTGCCAGCAGCCAAGATACAGGGACGATCGGCTACACCTTC.

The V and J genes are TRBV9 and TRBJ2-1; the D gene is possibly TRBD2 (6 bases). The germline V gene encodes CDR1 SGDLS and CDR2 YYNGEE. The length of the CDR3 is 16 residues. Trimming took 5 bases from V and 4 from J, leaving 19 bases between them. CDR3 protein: CASSRGGRGTYNEQFF. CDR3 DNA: TGTGCCAGCAGTCGAGGAGGGCGGGGAACGTACAATGAGCAGTTCTTC.

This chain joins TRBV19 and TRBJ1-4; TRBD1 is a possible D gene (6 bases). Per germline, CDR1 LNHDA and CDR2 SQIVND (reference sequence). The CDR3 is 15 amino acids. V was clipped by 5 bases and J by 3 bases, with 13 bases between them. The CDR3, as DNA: TGTGCCAGTAGTCAAAGGACAGAGCCTAATGAAAAACTGTTTTTT. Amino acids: CASSQRTEPNEKLFF.

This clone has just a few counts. The chain's CDR3 is CSVEVTGGPQHF. The CDR3 bases are TGCAGCGTTGAAGTAACAGGGGGGCCCCAGCATTTT. The rearrangement links TRBV29-1 to TRBJ1-5, with 8 bases aligning to TRBD1. Trimming cost V 1 base and J 9 bases; bases outside gene matches: 2. The CDR3 is 12 amino acids. Germline V gene lookup returns CDR1 SQVTM and CDR2 ANQGSEA.

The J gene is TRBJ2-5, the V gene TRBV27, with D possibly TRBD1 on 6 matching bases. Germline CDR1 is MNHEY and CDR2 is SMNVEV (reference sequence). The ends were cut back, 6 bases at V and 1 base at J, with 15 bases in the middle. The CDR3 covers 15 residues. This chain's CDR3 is CASSLEAGVQETQYF. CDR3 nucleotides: TGTGCCAGCAGCCTTGAAGCAGGGGTCCAAGAGACCCAGTACTTC.

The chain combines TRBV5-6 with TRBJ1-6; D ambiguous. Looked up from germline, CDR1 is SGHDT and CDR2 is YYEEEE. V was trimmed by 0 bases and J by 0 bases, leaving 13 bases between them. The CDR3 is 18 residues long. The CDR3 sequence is CASSLEVAESSYNSPLHF. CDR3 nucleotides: TGTGCCAGCAGCTTGGAAGTCGCGGAGAGCTCCTATAATTCACCCCTCCACTTT.